These 16 T cell receptor beta chains were sequenced from one sample in a study of CXCR3-negative and CXCR3-positive naive CD8 T cells. Their antigens remain unidentified. Each TRB cDNA library was prepared by 5' RACE (with UMI labels). After re-calling the 5' RACE reads, TCRdb lists one entry per CDR3 protein, DNA absent. Recorded for this sample: roughly 130,000 distinct CDR3 sequences. Findings and caveats of the study: The study found more hydrophobic TRB CDR3s in CXCR3-positive naive cells than in CXCR3-negative naive cells.

The specimen sequenced was naive CXCR3+ CD8+ T cells from blood. Documented subset: CD45RO-CCR7+CD27+CD95- naive CD8+ T cells expressing CXCR3 (TNR3+). The receptors were sampled from a human donor in good health. Some clones in this sample may be carry-over from other donors' samples.

V gene TRBV15 combines with J gene TRBJ2-7; TCRdb's assignment of TRBD1 cannot be checked, as there is no DNA. Looked up from germline, CDR1 is LNHNV and CDR2 is YYDKDF (reference sequence). The CDR3 length is 15 residues. CDR3 region: CATSRDFGQGHEQYF.

The chain joins TRBV27 to TRBJ2-7; TCRdb designates TRBD1, a call that cannot be tested without DNA. The CDR3 runs to 14 residues. Germline-derived CDR1 and CDR2 are MNHEY and SMNVEV (reference sequence). The CDR3 loop reads CASSLWRGTYEQYF.

The V call is TRBV15, the J call TRBJ1-5; the TRBD1 assignment by TCRdb is unverifiable without DNA. Germline assignment: CDR1 LNHNV and CDR2 YYDKDF (reference sequence). This CDR3 is 15 amino acids long. The CDR3 spells CATSPSRGSNQPQHF.

The J gene is TRBJ1-2, the V gene TRBV6-2 or TRBV6-3. The CDR3 is 13 residues long. Germline V gene lookup returns CDR1 MNHEY and CDR2 SVGEGT. Here the CDR3 reads CASRETANYGYTF.

The rearrangement links TRBV5-1 to TRBJ2-3; TCRdb designates TRBD1, a call that cannot be tested without DNA. The CDR3 extends over 15 amino acids. CDR1 is SGHRS, CDR2 YFSETQ, per germline. The chain's CDR3 is CASSVSGTTADTQYF. Filled out from reference TRBV5-1 and TRBJ2-3, the complete variable domain reads KAGVTQTPRYLIKTRGQQVTLSCSPISGHRSVSWYQQTPGQGLQFLFEYFSETQRNKGNFPGRFSGRQFSNSRSEMNVSTLELGDSALYLCASSVSGTTADTQYFGPGTRLTVL.

The chain combines TRBV6-2 or TRBV6-3 with TRBJ1-5. The length of the CDR3 is 16 residues. From germline, CDR1 is MNHEY and CDR2 SVGEGT. CDR3 loop: CASRDLGQYSNQPQHF.

The chain joins TRBV28 to TRBJ1-1; the TCRdb call, TRBD1, lacks DNA for checking. CDR1 and CDR2 (germline): MDHEN, SYDVKM. There are 17 residues in the CDR3. This chain's CDR3 is CASSSSLRQGEAPEAFF.

The chain is built from TRBV20-1 and TRBJ1-2; the TCRdb call, TRBD1, lacks DNA for checking. The CDR3 has 13 amino acids. Germline assignment: CDR1 DFQATT and CDR2 SNEGSKA (reference sequence). CDR3: CSAREAGSYGYTF.

The chain has TRBV20-1 and TRBJ1-1. Germline CDR1 and CDR2: DFQATT and SNEGSKA (reference sequence). This CDR3 is 13 amino acids long. The CDR3: CSARDSGRAEAFF.

This CDR3 reads CASSPEVAGGTVTNYGYTF. This chain uses TRBV5-4 with TRBJ1-2. The CDR3 has 19 amino acids. Germline V gene lookup returns CDR1 SGHNT and CDR2 YYREEE (reference sequence).

The chain is built from TRBV29-1 and TRBJ2-1. The CDR3 is 12 amino acids. CDR1 and CDR2 (germline): SQVTM, ANQGSEA. The chain's CDR3 is CSVEEILNEQFF.

This chain connects TRBV7-6 to TRBJ2-5; the TCRdb D gene call, TRBD1, has no DNA to confirm it. CDR3 size: 15 residues. The V gene's germline CDR1 is SGHVS and CDR2 FNYEAQ. CDR3 sequence reads: CASSLEAGVGETQYF. Combining the CDR3 with reference TRBV7-6 and TRBJ2-5 gives the whole variable domain GAGVSQSPRYKVTKRGQDVALRCDPISGHVSLYWYRQALGQGPEFLTYFNYEAQQDKSGLPNDRFSAERPEGSISTLTIQRTEQRDSAMYRCASSLEAGVGETQYFGPGTRLLVL.

This chain joins TRBV28 and TRBJ2-5. The CDR3 spans 12 residues. The germline CDR1 and CDR2 sequences are MDHEN and SYDVKM. The CDR3 sequence: CASSLALETQYF.

This chain links TRBV12-5 with TRBJ1-6; TCRdb selects TRBD1, and the lack of DNA leaves this call unchecked. Germline loops: CDR1 LGHNT, CDR2 FRNRAP. This CDR3 comprises 15 residues. CDR3 region: CASGRPGQGNSPLHF. Together with reference TRBV12-5 and TRBJ1-6, the CDR3 gives the full variable domain: DARVTQTPRHKVTEMGQEVTMRCQPILGHNTVFWYRQTMMQGLELLAYFRNRAPLDDSGMPKDRFSAEMPDATLATLKIQPSEPRDSAVYFCASGRPGQGNSPLHFGNGTRLTVT.

V gene TRBV29-1 combines with J gene TRBJ2-7; TCRdb proposes TRBD2, but this gene call is untestable without DNA. The germline CDR1 and CDR2 sequences are SQVTM and ANQGSEA. The CDR3 is made up of 14 amino acids. The CDR3 sequence is CSVVDGGTVYEQYF.

The J gene is TRBJ2-2, the V gene TRBV5-1. CDR1 and CDR2 from the germline V gene are SGHRS and YFSETQ. The CDR3 totals 14 residues. The CDR3 reads CASSLEWRTGELFF.